This T cell receptor beta chain emerged from a study of human T cells and chemical hapten exposure. The sample's time point: pre-sensitization, week 0. The sample's treatment: therapeutic diphenylcyclopropenone sensitization with weekly scalp DPC. Drawing of blood took place ahead of applying each patch test. Each CDR3 protein is one row after TCRdb ran MiXCR on the RACE reads. The sample has roughly 81,000 distinct CDR3 sequences, 8.5% seen once. The V and J ends lost 2 bases and 5 bases, in that order; junction bases with no gene match: 3. CDR3 length: 15 amino acids. The germline CDR1 and CDR2 sequences are MNHEY and SVGAGI.

Sequenced material: whole blood, taken in connection with sensitization to the hapten diphenylcyclopropenone (DPC). This sequence originates from a man in his forties or fifties with alopecia areata. Some clones in this sample may be carry-over from other donors' samples. The chain has TRBV6-5 and TRBJ2-1; 10 positions agree with TRBD2. CDR3 in DNA: TGTGCCAGCAGTTACGGGACTAGCGCTAACAATGAGCAGTTCTTC. It yields the protein CASSYGTSANNEQFF.